Each of the 21 T cell receptor beta chains below was sequenced from the same sample in a study of blood T cell repertoires in COVID-19. Sequenced by immunoSEQ multiplex PCR; TCRdb stores in-frame clones only, minus some. The sample shows approximately 250,000 clones, about nine tenths of them seen only once. The sequenced sample was PBMCs or T cells enriched from blood (not recorded which). These receptors originate from a woman aged 25 to 39 with acute COVID-19.

CDR3 region: CASSLGQSNTEAFF. CDR3 DNA: TGTGCCAGCAGTCTAGGACAGAGTAACACTGAAGCTTTCTTT. The chain joins TRBV28 to TRBJ1-1, with D perhaps matching TRBD1 (6 bases). Per the germline V gene, CDR1 is MDHEN and CDR2 is SYDVKM. The CDR3 is made up of 14 amino acids. With 5 bases removed from V and 2 bases from J, the gap between germline ends came to 12 bases.

The CDR3 DNA sequence: TGTGCCAGCAGTTACATGCAGGGGTCGACCTACGAGCAGTACTTC. Protein: CASSYMQGSTYEQYF. The chain links TRBV6-5 to TRBJ2-7; TRBD1 is a possible D gene (6 bases). The CDR3 extends over 15 amino acids. CDR1 and CDR2 from the germline V gene are MNHEY and SVGAGI. Trimming cost V 2 bases and J 2 bases, with 13 bases left between them.

The gene calls are TRBV6-1 and TRBJ1-5; unclear D gene. The CDR3 extends over 14 amino acids. Germline V gene sequence: CDR1 MNHNS, CDR2 SASEGT. Trimming took 2 bases from V and 0 from J, leaving 5 bases between them. CDR3 protein: CASSERGSNQPQHF. CDR3 in DNA: TGTGCCAGCAGTGAACGGGGTAGCAATCAGCCCCAGCATTTT.

V gene TRBV30 combines with J gene TRBJ2-2; possible D gene TRBD1, 5 bases. V was pared by 4 bases and J by 8 bases, with 8 bases between. The CDR3 is 11 residues long. Germline lookup yields CDR1 GTSNPN and CDR2 SVGIG (reference sequence). The CDR3 bases are TGTGCCTGGACTTCAGGGGGGGAGCTGTTTTTT. Its protein is CAWTSGGELFF.

This clone was seen ten or more times. The chain joins TRBV7-9 to TRBJ2-7; TRBD1 is a possible D gene (5 bases). V lost 1 base and J lost 4, with 14 bases in between. Germline CDR1 SEHNR, CDR2 FQNEAQ (reference sequence). The CDR3 is 15 residues long. The CDR3 loop reads CASSLVAEGAYEQYF. CDR3 bases: TGTGCCAGCAGCTTAGTGGCGGAAGGGGCTTACGAGCAGTACTTC.

This clone is a singleton in its sample. V usage is TRBV4-1 and J usage is TRBJ1-4; 7 positions agree with TRBD1. The CDR3 loop spans 15 amino acids. V shed 1 base and J 7 bases; nucleotides not matched to a gene: 6. Germline CDR1 MGHRA, CDR2 YSYEKL. CDR3 residues: CASSQVGTVSEKLFF. CDR3 bases: TGCGCCAGCAGCCAAGTCGGGACAGTAAGTGAAAAACTGTTTTTT.

The V and J genes are TRBV29-1 and TRBJ1-1; tentatively, D is TRBD1 (5 bases). The CDR3 spans 10 residues. Germline CDR1 SQVTM, CDR2 ANQGSEA. Trimming cost V 6 bases and J 6 bases, with 8 bases left between them. CDR3 sequence: CSVTVAEAFF. CDR3 in DNA: TGCAGCGTGACAGTGGCTGAAGCTTTCTTT.

The J gene is TRBJ1-5, the V gene TRBV15, with 8 bases fitting TRBD1. Germline values: CDR1 LNHNV, CDR2 YYDKDF (reference sequence). Trimming took 1 base from V and 5 from J; bases not matched to a gene: 4. CDR3 length: 15 residues. CDR3 bases: TGTGCCACCAGCAGAGTGCCGACAGGGGATCAGCCCCAGCATTTT. It specifies CATSRVPTGDQPQHF.

The gene calls are TRBV7-8 and TRBJ1-4; D perhaps matches TRBD1 (5 bases). There are 14 residues in the CDR3. V was cut by 8 bases and J by 5 bases, with 15 bases left in between. Germline-derived CDR1 and CDR2 are SGHVS and FQNEAQ. DNA of the CDR3: TGTGCCAGCGGGATGAATGGGGGGAATGAAAAACTGTTTTTT. Amino acid sequence: CASGMNGGNEKLFF. Supplemented by reference TRBV7-8 and TRBJ1-4, the full variable domain reads GAGVSQSPRYKVAKRGQDVALRCDPISGHVSLFWYQQALGQGPEFLTYFQNEAQLDKSGLPSDRFFAERPEGSVSTLKIQRTQQEDSAVYLCASGMNGGNEKLFFGSGTQLSVL.

This clone was observed a handful of times. The chain recombines TRBV28 with TRBJ2-7, with 8 nucleotides matching TRBD1. Germline V CDR1 and CDR2: MDHEN, SYDVKM. The CDR3 runs 14 residues. V lost 4 bases, J lost 6 bases, and 8 bases stayed unmatched. The CDR3, as DNA: TGTGCCAGCAGTTCCGGACAGGGTCTGCTCGAGCAGTACTTC. Translating it yields CASSSGQGLLEQYF.

The chain uses TRBV6-5 and TRBJ1-5; D gene uncertain. Trimming left V 7 bases short and J 5 bases short, with 12 bases between. The length of the CDR3 is 13 residues. CDR1 MNHEY and CDR2 SVGAGI come from the germline V gene. CDR3 protein: CASNFQEDQPQHF. Here the CDR3 DNA reads TGTGCCAGCAATTTCCAGGAGGATCAGCCCCAGCATTTT.

The chain couples TRBV7-9 to TRBJ2-7, with D possibly being TRBD1 (6 bases). The V end lost 6 bases, the J end lost 1 base, and 19 bases lay between the germline ends. Germline CDR1 is SEHNR and CDR2 is FQNEAQ (reference sequence). This CDR3 region has 16 residues. The CDR3 region is CASRSGTHDRSYEQYF. CDR3 nucleotides: TGTGCCAGCAGGTCCGGGACACACGACCGATCCTACGAGCAGTACTTC.

The chain couples TRBV18 to TRBJ1-3; 7 positions match TRBD1. V dropped 4 bases and J dropped 7; count of bases not matched to a gene: 13. CDR1 is KGHSH, CDR2 LQKENI, per germline. CDR3 size: 16 residues. Here the CDR3 reads CASSRNQGGQRNTIYF. CDR3 DNA: TGTGCCAGCTCACGTAATCAGGGGGGACAGAGGAACACCATATATTTT. Using reference TRBV18 and TRBJ1-3 for the parts outside the CDR3, the full variable domain is NAGVMQNPRHLVRRRGQEARLRCSPMKGHSHVYWYRQLPEEGLKFMVYLQKENIIDESGMPKERFSAEFPKEGPSILRIQQVVRGDSAAYFCASSRNQGGQRNTIYFGEGSWLTVV.

This chain joins TRBV7-9 and TRBJ1-4, with a possible D match to TRBD1 (5 bases). The length of the CDR3 is 16 residues. Trimming took 6 bases from V and 7 from J, leaving 21 bases between them. Germline CDR1 and CDR2: SEHNR and FQNEAQ (reference sequence). The CDR3 loop reads CASSWDAGRRFEKLFF. In DNA form, the CDR3 reads TGTGCCAGCAGTTGGGACGCGGGGCGGCGATTTGAAAAACTGTTTTTT. The full variable domain, completed using reference TRBV7-9 and TRBJ1-4, is DTGVSQNPRHKITKRGQNVTFRCDPISEHNRLYWYRQTLGQGPEFLTYFQNEAQLEKSRLLSDRFSAERPKGSFSTLEIQRTEQGDSAMYLCASSWDAGRRFEKLFFGSGTQLSVL.

J is TRBJ1-3 and V is TRBV2; possible D gene TRBD1, 6 bases. The CDR3 loop spans 15 amino acids. Germline CDR1 reads SNHLY; CDR2 reads FYNNEI. V was shortened by 1 base and J by 4 bases, with 11 bases between the two germline ends. The CDR3 is CASSEGQDGGNTIYF. DNA for the CDR3: TGTGCCAGCAGTGAAGGACAGGATGGGGGAAACACCATATATTTT. Looking up the rest from reference TRBV2 and TRBJ1-3 gives the full variable domain: EPEVTQTPSHQVTQMGQEVILRCVPISNHLYFYWYRQILGQKVEFLVSFYNNEISEKSEIFDDQFSVERPDGSNFTLKIRSTKLEDSAMYFCASSEGQDGGNTIYFGEGSWLTVV.

The chain employs TRBV27 and TRBJ2-3, with 7 bases fitting TRBD2. Germline CDR1 is MNHEY and CDR2 is SMNVEV (reference sequence). The J segment lost 1 base and the V segment lost 2 bases, leaving 0 bases of the junction unmatched. This CDR3 has 14 amino acids. The CDR3 DNA follows: TGTGCCAGCAGTTTAACTAGCGGCACAGATACGCAGTATTTT. This encodes CASSLTSGTDTQYF.

This chain links TRBV7-2 with TRBJ1-5; D remains unclear. Deletions cut 3 bases from V and 4 bases from J, with 7 bases between. Germline V gene sequence: CDR1 SGHTA, CDR2 FQGNSA. This CDR3 is 13 amino acids long. The CDR3 protein is CASSFGSNQPQHF. In DNA form, the CDR3 reads TGTGCCAGCAGCTTCGGGTCGAATCAGCCCCAGCATTTT.

This clone showed up just a few times. The J gene is TRBJ2-1, the V gene TRBV10-1, with TRBD2 matching 8 bases. This CDR3 region has 15 residues. Germline V gene lookup returns CDR1 WNHNN and CDR2 SYGVQD (reference sequence). After removal of 3 bases from V and 6 bases from J, the junction contained 7 bases not matched to a gene. The CDR3 spells CASSERAGEGNEQFF. The CDR3, as DNA: TGCGCCAGCAGTGAAAGAGCGGGAGAAGGCAATGAGCAGTTCTTC.

In DNA form, the CDR3 reads TGTGCCAGCAGCCATCCCGCTTGGCAGAGGCTAGCGGGATCGAGCTCCTACAATGAGCAGTTCTTC. It encodes CASSHPAWQRLAGSSSYNEQFF. This chain joins TRBV13 and TRBJ2-1; 9 nucleotides align to TRBD2. Per the germline V gene, CDR1 is PRHDT and CDR2 is FYEKMQ (reference sequence). CDR3 length: 22 residues. V shed 5 bases and J 0 bases; nucleotides not matched to a gene: 23.

The genes are TRBV27 and TRBJ1-2; tentative D call: TRBD1 (6 bases). The CDR3 is made up of 15 amino acids. V was clipped by 6 bases and J by 4 bases, with 18 bases between them. Per germline, CDR1 MNHEY and CDR2 SMNVEV (reference sequence). The CDR3, as DNA: TGTGCCAGCAGCGGGCGCGGGGGGCTCTTCTATGGCTACACCTTC. It is translated as CASSGRGGLFYGYTF.

The chain uses TRBV23-1 and TRBJ2-4, with 8 bases lining up with TRBD2. TRBV23-1 is annotated as an ORF whose role is uncertain. The CDR3 is 14 residues long. The trim removed 4 bases at V and 9 bases at J, leaving 8 bases unmatched. CDR3 amino acids: CASSRAGDLGIQYF. For the CDR3, the DNA is TGCGCCAGCAGTCGAGCGGGGGACCTGGGCATTCAGTACTTC.